This TCR beta chain comes out of a study of OX40 agonist ivuxolimab in advanced cancers. At the level of the study: Earlier treatment with anti-PD-1, anti-PD-L1 or anti-CTLA-4 was permitted, and about 40% had received some.

Method: immunoSEQ multiplex PCR; TCRdb's copy keeps in-frame clones and lacks some. Of tens of thousands of clones listed, under 90% are singletons. CDR1 and CDR2 from the germline V gene are MNHNS and SASEGT. V trimming: 7 bases; J trimming: 8 bases; junction bases outside the gene matches: 10. The CDR3 length is 14 residues. The chain combines TRBV6-1 with TRBJ2-3; 9 nucleotides match TRBD2. The receptor comes from an adult with an advanced solid tumor such as melanoma, head and neck, liver or kidney cancer. The input for sequencing was CD4+ or CD8+ T cells sorted from blood, taken in a trial of the OX40 agonist ivuxolimab. Here the CDR3 DNA reads TGTGCCAGCACCTCGACTAGCGGAGGTGGTACGCAGTATTTT. Protein: CASTSTSGGGTQYF.